This T cell receptor beta chain was identified during a study of spatial heterogeneity in lung cancer. General study findings and limits: One measure, the expanded intratumoral alpha and beta TCR count, tracked tumor mutation counts.

Via MiXCR, TCRdb re-called the 5' RACE reads, giving one row per CDR3 protein. The sample holds roughly 4,400 distinct CDR3 sequences, roughly 12% seen once. This clonotype has ten or more counts. Its matching antigen is unknown. Trimming removed 3 bases at V and 6 bases at J, with 9 bases between. Germline-derived CDR1 and CDR2 are ENHRY and SYGVKD. The CDR3 contains 14 residues. Stated time point: sample taken at primary tumor resection. Unsorted whole RNA of tumor, nontumor lung or frozen PBMC was sequenced. Here the sequenced sample was lung tumor tissue, taken at surgery. The receptor's source is a male donor with early-stage non-small cell lung cancer. The V call is TRBV10-3, the J call TRBJ1-6; D might be TRBD1 (5 bases). This CDR3 is CAISEGTANSPLHF. CDR3 DNA: TGTGCCATCAGTGAAGGGACCGCTAATTCACCCCTCCACTTT.